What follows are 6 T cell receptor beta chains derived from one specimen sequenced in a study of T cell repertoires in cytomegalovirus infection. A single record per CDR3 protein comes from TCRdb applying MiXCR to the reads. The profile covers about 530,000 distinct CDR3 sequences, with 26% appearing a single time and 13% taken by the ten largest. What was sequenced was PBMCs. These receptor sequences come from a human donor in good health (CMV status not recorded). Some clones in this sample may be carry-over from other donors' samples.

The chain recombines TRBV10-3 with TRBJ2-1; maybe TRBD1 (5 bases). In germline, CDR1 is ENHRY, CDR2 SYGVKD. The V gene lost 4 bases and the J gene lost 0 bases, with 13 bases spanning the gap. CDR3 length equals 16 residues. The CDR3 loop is CAISVQEKSSYNEQFF. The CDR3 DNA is TGTGCCATCAGTGTACAGGAGAAGAGCTCCTACAATGAGCAGTTCTTC.

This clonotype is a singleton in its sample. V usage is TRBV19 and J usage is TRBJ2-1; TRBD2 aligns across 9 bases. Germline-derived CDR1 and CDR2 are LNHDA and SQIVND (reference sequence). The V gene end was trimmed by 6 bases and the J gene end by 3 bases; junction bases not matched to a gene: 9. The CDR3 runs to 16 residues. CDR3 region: CASSEEGLALYNEQFF. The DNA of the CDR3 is TGTGCCAGTAGCGAAGAAGGACTAGCGCTCTACAATGAGCAGTTCTTC.

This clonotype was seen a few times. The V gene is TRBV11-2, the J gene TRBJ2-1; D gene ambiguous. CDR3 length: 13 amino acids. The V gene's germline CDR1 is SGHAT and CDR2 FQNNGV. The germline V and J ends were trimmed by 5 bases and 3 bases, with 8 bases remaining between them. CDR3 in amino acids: CASSALHYNEQFF. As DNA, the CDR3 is TGTGCCAGCAGCGCTCTTCACTACAATGAGCAGTTCTTC.

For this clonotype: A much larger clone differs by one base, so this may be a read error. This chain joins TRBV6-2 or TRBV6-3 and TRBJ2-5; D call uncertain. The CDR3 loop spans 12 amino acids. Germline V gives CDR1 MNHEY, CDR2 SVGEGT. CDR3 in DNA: TGTGCCAGCAGTTACCCCGAAGAGACCAAGTACTTC. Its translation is CASSYPEETKYF.

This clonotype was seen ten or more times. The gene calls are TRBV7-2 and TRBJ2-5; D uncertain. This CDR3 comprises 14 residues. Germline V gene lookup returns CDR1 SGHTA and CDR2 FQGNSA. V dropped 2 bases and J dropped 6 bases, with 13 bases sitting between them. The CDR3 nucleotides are TGTGCCAGCAGCTTAAAGTACCACCCCCAGACCCAGTACTTC. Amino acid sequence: CASSLKYHPQTQYF.

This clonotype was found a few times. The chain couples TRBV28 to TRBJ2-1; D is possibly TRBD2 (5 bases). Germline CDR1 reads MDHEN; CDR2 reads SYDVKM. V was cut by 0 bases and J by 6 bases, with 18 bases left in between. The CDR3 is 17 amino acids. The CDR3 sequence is CASSLWGSGPVINEQFF. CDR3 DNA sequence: TGTGCCAGCAGTTTATGGGGCAGCGGCCCCGTTATCAATGAGCAGTTCTTC. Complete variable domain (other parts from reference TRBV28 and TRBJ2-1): DVKVTQSSRYLVKRTGEKVFLECVQDMDHENMFWYRQDPGLGLRLIYFSYDVKMKEKGDIPEGYSVSREKKERFSLILESASTNQTSMYLCASSLWGSGPVINEQFFGPGTRLTVL.